Presented here are 31 T cell receptor beta chains from one specimen sequenced in a study of T-cell memory formation after mild COVID-19 (TCRdb year 2021). The protocol used for the library was 5' RACE. The instrument was an Illumina NovaSeq 6000. TCRdb reran the public reads through fastp at Q25 and MiXCR, keeping productive beta chains. Rows merge per CDR3 protein into single entries with the most common DNA and genes. Within this sample are about 340,000 distinct CDR3 sequences, with 13% to 15% of them counted one time only. The ten largest clones take up roughly 22% of the sample. The sample consisted of PBMCs or a T cell subset sorted from them (not recorded which). The origin of the receptors is a man aged 18-30 years who had mild COVID-19 (a few samples of this study predate the infection). The sample titles of this study are shuffled in the database, so cell type and time point are left out; the donor was told from shared clones.

This clonotype was detected only a few times. Here the CDR3 reads CASSEDADSSGNTIYF. Written as DNA, the CDR3 is TGTGCCAGCAGTGAAGACGCGGACAGCTCTGGAAACACCATATATTTT. The rearrangement joins TRBV6-1 to TRBJ1-3, with D possibly being TRBD1 (6 bases). V was cut by 1 base and J by 0 bases, with 10 bases left in between. CDR3 size: 16 residues. The V gene's germline CDR1 is MNHNS and CDR2 SASEGT.

This clonotype was seen ten or more times. The chain uses TRBV4-1 and TRBJ2-1; D may correspond to TRBD1 or TRBD2 (5 bases each). This CDR3 has 18 residues. With 0 bases removed from V and 12 bases from J, the gap between germline ends came to 27 bases. The germline V gene encodes CDR1 MGHRA and CDR2 YSYEKL. CDR3 sequence reads: CASSQDEGIMTGSKGQFF. The CDR3 DNA reads TGCGCCAGCAGCCAAGACGAGGGGATTATGACGGGCTCCAAGGGGCAGTTCTTC.

This clonotype was recorded a few times. The CDR3 loop is CASSNRQGYNEQFF. CDR3 in DNA: TGTGCCAGCAGCAATCGACAGGGGTACAATGAGCAGTTCTTC. V is TRBV7-2 and J is TRBJ2-1, with 8 bases identical to TRBD1. The CDR3 runs 14 residues. V shed 5 bases, J shed 4 bases, and the junction held 4 bases outside the gene matches. Germline V gene lookup returns CDR1 SGHTA and CDR2 FQGNSA.

The chain uses TRBV2 and TRBJ2-5; 14 nucleotides align to TRBD2. The V and J ends lost 7 bases and 5 bases, in that order; junction bases with no gene match: 3. The CDR3 extends over 14 amino acids. CDR1 is SNHLY and CDR2 is FYNNEI in the germline V gene. The CDR3 region is CASKTSGGEETQYF. The CDR3 DNA reads as TGTGCCAGCAAGACTAGCGGGGGGGAGGAGACCCAGTACTTC.

This rearrangement joins TRBV5-4 to TRBJ2-1, with D possibly TRBD2 on 7 matching bases. The CDR3 runs to 14 residues. Germline assignment: CDR1 SGHNT and CDR2 YYREEE (reference sequence). V shed 5 bases and J shed 7 bases, with 16 bases lying between them. In DNA, the CDR3 is TGTGCCAGCAGAGGGGGGGTTGGTATAAATGAGCAGTTCTTC. Amino acid sequence: CASRGGVGINEQFF.

This clonotype was detected a few times. The rearrangement joins TRBV5-6 to TRBJ1-2; D is perhaps TRBD1 (5 bases). Trimming stripped 0 bases from V and 6 bases from J, with 9 bases between. Germline V lookup: CDR1 SGHDT, CDR2 YYEEEE. The CDR3 consists of 13 residues. CDR3 in amino acids: CASSLEGRNGYTF. In nucleotides, the CDR3 is TGTGCCAGCAGCTTGGAGGGGAGGAATGGCTACACCTTC.

This clonotype was seen a handful of times. V gene TRBV12-3 or TRBV12-4 combines with J gene TRBJ1-1; D perhaps matches TRBD1 (5 bases). The CDR3 covers 15 residues. Trimming removed 2 bases from V and 1 base from J, with 11 bases in between. CDR3 in amino acids: CASSLLGTENTEAFF. Written as DNA, the CDR3 is TGTGCCAGCAGTTTATTGGGGACCGAGAACACTGAAGCTTTCTTT.

The chain employs TRBV5-1 and TRBJ1-2; D remains ambiguous. The CDR3 length is 13 residues. Germline CDR1 SGHRS, CDR2 YFSETQ. V was trimmed by 0 bases and J by 6 bases, leaving 9 bases between them. CDR3 protein: CASSLAGWDGYTF. In nucleotides, the CDR3 is TGCGCCAGCAGCTTGGCCGGATGGGATGGCTACACCTTC.

This clonotype has just a few counts. CDR3 bases: TGTGCCAGTAGTATCGGTTATGGGGGCTCCACCTCGTTCAATCAGCCCCAGCATTTT. Its protein is CASSIGYGGSTSFNQPQHF. V gene TRBV19 combines with J gene TRBJ1-5, with TRBD1 as a possible D gene (6 bases). Trimming left V 3 bases short and J 3 bases short, with 24 bases between. The CDR3 totals 19 residues. Per germline, CDR1 LNHDA and CDR2 SQIVND (reference sequence). The full variable domain, its missing parts supplied by reference TRBV19 and TRBJ1-5, is DGGITQSPKYLFRKEGQNVTLSCEQNLNHDAMYWYRQDPGQGLRLIYYSQIVNDFQKGDIAEGYSVSREKKESFPLTVTSAQKNPTAFYLCASSIGYGGSTSFNQPQHFGDGTRLSIL.

Only a few counts were recorded for this clonotype. The V and J genes are TRBV20-1 and TRBJ2-2; D remains unclear. With 6 bases removed from V and 6 bases from J, the gap between germline ends came to 11 bases. Germline CDR1 reads DFQATT; CDR2 reads SNEGSKA (reference sequence). This CDR3 contains 12 residues. The CDR3 reads CSAVLGPGELFF. DNA of the CDR3: TGCAGTGCCGTCCTAGGGCCCGGGGAGCTGTTTTTT.

This clonotype was seen only a few times. The chain is built from TRBV25-1 and TRBJ1-3; no firm D call. The CDR3 has 14 amino acids. V was pared by 3 bases and J by 1 base, with 7 bases between. Germline V gene lookup returns CDR1 MGHDK and CDR2 SYGVNS. The CDR3 bases are TGTGCCAGCAGTGAGAGTCTTTCTGGAAACACCATATATTTT. This sequence encodes CASSESLSGNTIYF.

This clonotype has a single count. The rearrangement links TRBV7-2 to TRBJ1-5, with 8 nucleotides matching TRBD1. Losses at the gene ends were 5 bases for V and 5 bases for J; bases not matched to a gene: 5. Germline CDR1 and CDR2: SGHTA and FQGNSA. The CDR3 consists of 14 residues. The DNA of the CDR3 is TGTGCCAGCAGCCTACAGGGGGGTCATCAGCCCCAGCATTTT. Translation: CASSLQGGHQPQHF.

This clonotype was recorded a few times. The chain employs TRBV5-1 and TRBJ1-1; no clear D gene. The V gene lost 3 bases and the J gene lost 1 base, with 13 bases spanning the gap. Per the germline V gene, CDR1 is SGHRS and CDR2 is YFSETQ. The CDR3 length is 15 residues. CDR3 residues: CASSSSPSGNTEAFF. The DNA for the CDR3 is TGCGCCAGCAGCTCTTCCCCGTCTGGGAACACTGAAGCTTTCTTT.

This rearrangement joins TRBV3-1 to TRBJ2-3, with TRBD2 matching over 8 bases. The CDR3 extends over 15 amino acids. V was clipped by 1 base and J by 3 bases; unmatched bases: 3. Germline lookup yields CDR1 LGHDT and CDR2 YNNKEL (reference sequence). The CDR3 spells CASSQAGGITDTQYF. In nucleotides, the CDR3 is TGTGCCAGCAGCCAAGCGGGGGGGATTACAGATACGCAGTATTTT.

In this sample, this clonotype turned up many times. The V call is TRBV11-2, the J call TRBJ2-3; 8 bases align to TRBD2. J was trimmed by 2 bases and V by 5 bases; bases with no gene match: 15. The CDR3 extends over 18 amino acids. Germline CDR1 and CDR2: SGHAT and FQNNGV. The CDR3 spells CASSVEGRVAGITDTQYF. The CDR3 bases are TGTGCCAGCAGCGTCGAAGGGAGGGTAGCGGGGATCACAGATACGCAGTATTTT.

There are a few counts of this clonotype. The chain has TRBV28 and TRBJ2-3; D possibly corresponds to TRBD1 (5 bases). V was pared by 8 bases and J by 0 bases, with 15 bases between. In germline, CDR1 is MDHEN, CDR2 SYDVKM. This CDR3 is 15 amino acids long. CDR3 sequence reads: CASSMGLSSTDTQYF. CDR3 in DNA: TGTGCCAGCTCTATGGGGCTTTCTAGCACAGATACGCAGTATTTT.

The V gene is TRBV11-2, the J gene TRBJ2-7; no clear D gene. V dropped 5 bases and J dropped 2 bases, with 13 bases sitting between them. This CDR3 is 14 amino acids long. Germline CDR1 is SGHAT and CDR2 is FQNNGV. The CDR3: CASSPGSVTYEQYF. The CDR3 DNA sequence: TGTGCCAGCAGCCCCGGGTCCGTGACCTACGAGCAGTACTTC.

The chain carries TRBV24-1 and TRBJ2-1; 7 bases match TRBD2. The germline CDR1 and CDR2 sequences are KGHDR and SFDVKD. Trimming took 7 bases from V and 6 from J; bases not matched to a gene: 5. There are 13 residues in the CDR3. The CDR3, as DNA: TGTGCCACCAGCCCTCGCGGGGGCAATGAGCAGTTCTTC. It encodes CATSPRGGNEQFF.

At least ten counts were recorded for this clonotype. The rearrangement joins TRBV5-1 to TRBJ2-5, with D perhaps matching TRBD2 (7 bases). The V gene's germline CDR1 is SGHRS and CDR2 YFSETQ. The CDR3 has 15 residues. V lost 7 bases and J lost 5, with 21 bases in between. The CDR3 sequence: CASGSLGGAGETQYF. As DNA, the CDR3 is TGCGCCAGCGGATCCCTGGGGGGGGCCGGGGAGACCCAGTACTTC.

The V call is TRBV6-6, the J call TRBJ1-5; D not resolved. The germline V and J ends were trimmed by 5 bases and 9 bases, with 14 bases remaining between them. There are 13 residues in the CDR3. Germline CDR1 reads MNHNY; CDR2 reads SVGAGI (reference sequence). CDR3 in DNA: TGTGCCAGCAGTAGGGATCGAAAAGGGCCCCAGCATTTT. It is translated as CASSRDRKGPQHF.

The chain is built from TRBV10-1 and TRBJ1-2; D may be TRBD1 (5 bases). V lost 3 bases and J 7 bases, leaving 12 bases between the germline ends. Germline V gene sequence: CDR1 WNHNN, CDR2 SYGVQD (reference sequence). CDR3 length equals 13 residues. As DNA, the CDR3 is TGCGCCAGCAGTGAAAGGGTTACAGGTGGCTACACCTTC. Amino acid sequence: CASSERVTGGYTF.

This clonotype was counted between two and nine times. The rearrangement links TRBV11-1 to TRBJ2-3; TRBD2 matches at 8 bases. The CDR3 is 16 residues long. Losses at the gene ends were 1 base for V and 1 base for J; bases not matched to a gene: 4. Looked up from germline, CDR1 is SGHAT and CDR2 is FQDESV (reference sequence). CDR3 DNA sequence: TGTGCCAGCAGCTTAGAAGCGGGGGCCGGCACAGATACGCAGTATTTT. This gives the protein CASSLEAGAGTDTQYF.

This clonotype was counted between two and nine times. The V gene is TRBV20-1, the J gene TRBJ2-1, with D perhaps TRBD2 (6 bases). CDR3 length: 11 amino acids. The V gene's germline CDR1 is DFQATT and CDR2 SNEGSKA (reference sequence). As DNA, the CDR3 is TGCAGGGTCACCGCGGGACTTTTCGCGTTCTTC. Translation gives CRVTAGLFAFF.

This clonotype was counted between two and nine times. This CDR3 reads CASSYNGLGSREQYF. CDR3 coding DNA: TGTGCCAGCAGTTACAATGGTCTGGGTAGCCGGGAGCAGTACTTC. V is TRBV6-5 and J is TRBJ2-7; D call uncertain. The CDR3 has 15 amino acids. The germline V gene has CDR1 MNHEY and CDR2 SVGAGI. V shed 2 bases and J shed 7 bases, with 18 bases lying between them.

The rearrangement uses TRBV25-1 and TRBJ1-4, with no clear D. The ends were cut back, 4 bases at V and 5 bases at J, with 8 bases in the middle. The germline CDR1 and CDR2 sequences are MGHDK and SYGVNS. CDR3 length: 13 amino acids. CDR3 sequence: CASSVALNEKLFF. In nucleotides, the CDR3 is TGTGCCAGCAGTGTCGCGCTGAATGAAAAACTGTTTTTT.

This clonotype came up a few times. The J gene is TRBJ2-7, the V gene TRBV29-1, with D uncertain. V lost 3 bases to trimming and J lost 3 bases, with 6 bases between them. Germline values: CDR1 SQVTM, CDR2 ANQGSEA. The CDR3 totals 11 residues. The CDR3 here is CSVDAGYEQYF. The CDR3 DNA is TGCAGCGTTGATGCAGGCTACGAGCAGTACTTC.

This clonotype was observed a handful of times. The gene calls are TRBV15 and TRBJ1-1, with D possibly matching TRBD1 (5 bases). V was cut by 6 bases and J by 2 bases, with 16 bases left in between. The CDR3 totals 15 residues. Germline lookup yields CDR1 LNHNV and CDR2 YYDKDF (reference sequence). The CDR3 region has the DNA TGTGCCACCAGAGACGGGGCCCTTGCCAACACTGAAGCTTTCTTT. Encoded protein: CATRDGALANTEAFF.

This clonotype has just a few counts. This chain links TRBV7-9 with TRBJ2-1; 12 bases fit TRBD2. This CDR3 has 17 residues. Trimming took 6 bases from V and 10 from J; bases not matched to a gene: 16. The germline V gene has CDR1 SEHNR and CDR2 FQNEAQ (reference sequence). CDR3 sequence reads: CASRFGLAGGPGGEQFF. In nucleotides, the CDR3 is TGTGCCAGCAGGTTTGGCCTAGCGGGGGGGCCAGGAGGAGAGCAGTTCTTC.

This clonotype was counted between two and nine times. The CDR3 DNA follows: TGTGCCAGCAGCTTTCGGGGATCTGGCAATCAGCCCCAGCATTTT. Translated: CASSFRGSGNQPQHF. The chain has TRBV5-6 and TRBJ1-5; D is unclear. Germline loops: CDR1 SGHDT, CDR2 YYEEEE. Trimming stripped 2 bases from V and 2 bases from J, with 11 bases between. This CDR3 has 15 residues.

This clonotype was observed many times. The CDR3 reads CASRSGLFTEAFF. CDR3 bases: TGTGCCAGCAGATCAGGGTTGTTCACTGAAGCTTTCTTT. V gene TRBV11-1 combines with J gene TRBJ1-1; tentatively, D is TRBD1 (5 bases). Per the germline V gene, CDR1 is SGHAT and CDR2 is FQDESV (reference sequence). CDR3 length equals 13 residues. Trimming removed 6 bases from V and 4 bases from J, with 12 bases in between.

Ten or more counts support this clonotype. The chain couples TRBV4-3 to TRBJ1-2; unclear D gene. The V end was cut by 1 base, the J end by 5 bases, with 11 bases between. This CDR3 contains 14 residues. The germline V gene has CDR1 LGHNA and CDR2 YSLEER. The DNA of the CDR3 is TGCGCCAGCAGCCAAGTAGGCCGAGGGTATGGCTACACCTTC. Its translation is CASSQVGRGYGYTF.